This T cell receptor beta chain is drawn from a study of T-cell reconstitution after alpha-beta-depleted transplantation in children. TCRbeta library preparation incorporated unique molecular identifiers. MiXCR, run by TCRdb on the PCR reads, gives a single entry per CDR3 protein. The table shows 440,000 or so distinct CDR3 sequences, with 9.5% to 13% occurring only once. This sequence originates from a human donor who donated a stem cell graft to a child with acute myeloid leukemia. This specimen consisted of PBMCs from the stem cell graft donor, obtained from the stem cell graft.

This CDR3 is CAWGAARAFTGELFF. Written as DNA, the CDR3 is TGTGCCTGGGGAGCGGCGCGGGCGTTCACCGGGGAGCTGTTTTTT. V and J are TRBV30 and TRBJ2-2; possibly TRBD2 for D (5 bases). Germline V CDR1 and CDR2: GTSNPN, SVGIG (reference sequence). The CDR3 is made up of 15 amino acids. The V gene lost 5 bases and the J gene lost 4 bases, with 17 bases spanning the gap.